This TCR beta chain was identified in a study of PD-1 blockade in classical Hodgkin lymphoma. On the study more broadly: The nivolumab dose that patients received was 3 mg/kg, given intravenously every 2 weeks.

No patient escaped relapse after autologous stem cell transplantation, and brentuximab vedotin exposure varied. The germline CDR1 and CDR2 sequences are MDHEN and SYDVKM. This CDR3 is 16 amino acids long. V lost 0 bases and J 0 bases, leaving 10 bases between the germline ends. Profiled with immunoSEQ multiplex PCR; TCRdb holds only in-frame clones, not every one. Here the sample spans around 36,000 clones, over 70% being singletons. The source of this sequence is a human donor with classical Hodgkin lymphoma. The sample here was peripheral blood mononuclear cells (PBMCs), taken at baseline. This chain joins TRBV28 and TRBJ2-3; tentative D call: TRBD2 (6 bases). As DNA, the CDR3 is TGTGCCAGCAGTTTATGGGCGGGAAGGAGCACAGATACGCAGTATTTT. This translates into CASSLWAGRSTDTQYF.